Listed below are T cell receptor beta chains from one sample, sequenced in a study of multiple sclerosis patients with progressive multifocal leukoencephalopathy. The assay was immunoSEQ multiplex PCR, and TCRdb's table has in-frame clones only and misses some. The profile shows about 32,000 clones, 80% to 95% of them singletons. Sequences were obtained from PBMCs. These receptor sequences come from a man aged 25-40 years with multiple sclerosis. Each CDR3 is given with its conserved first and last residue. The D gene is left open where the match is weak. The listing skips clone size in some rows; elsewhere it reads once, few, many or a size class.

clone size	D gene	J gene	V gene	CDR3 protein	CDR3 DNA
NA	NA	TRBJ2-7	TRBV4-1	CASSRWAEGTHEQYF	TGCGCCAGCAGCCGATGGGCGGAGGGGACCCACGAGCAGTACTTC
once	TRBD2	TRBJ2-1	TRBV7-2	CASSSRGLAGNYEQFF	TGTGCCAGCAGCTCTCGAGGACTAGCGGGAAACTATGAGCAGTTCTTC
NA	NA	TRBJ1-1	TRBV7-2	CASSLAFGGTEAFF	TGTGCCAGCAGCTTAGCTTTCGGGGGCACTGAAGCTTTCTTT
NA	NA	TRBJ2-7	TRBV19	CASSRLDGTYEQYF	TGTGCCAGTAGTAGACTGGACGGTACCTACGAGCAGTACTTC
NA	NA	TRBJ1-1	TRBV11-3	CASSSRQKGNTEAFF	TGTGCCAGCAGCTCCAGACAGAAAGGGAACACTGAAGCTTTCTTT
NA	NA	TRBJ1-2	TRBV7-9	CASSFGDSLAYGYTF	TGTGCCAGCAGCTTCGGAGACAGCTTGGCCTATGGCTACACCTTC
few	NA	TRBJ1-5	TRBV6-4	CASSGFPGGFRQPQHF	TGTGCCAGCAGTGGATTCCCCGGGGGGTTTAGGCAGCCCCAGCATTTT
NA	TRBD1	TRBJ1-1	TRBV18	CASSPPEGALGDTEAFF	TGTGCCAGCTCACCACCGGAGGGGGCGCTTGGGGACACTGAAGCTTTCTTT
NA	NA	TRBJ1-1	TRBV13	CASRLNTEAFF	TGTGCCAGCAGGTTAAACACTGAAGCTTTCTTT
NA	NA	TRBJ1-1	TRBV30	CAWSVSQGGTEAFF	TGTGCCTGGAGTGTATCACAGGGAGGGACTGAAGCTTTCTTT
NA	NA	TRBJ2-2	TRBV4-3	CASSQAAARDPGELFF	TGCGCCAGCAGCCAAGCGGCGGCTAGGGACCCCGGGGAGCTGTTTTTT
NA	NA	TRBJ1-5	TRBV4-1	CASRDLRGMNQPQHF	TGCGCCAGCAGGGACCTACGCGGGATGAATCAGCCCCAGCATTTT
NA	TRBD1	TRBJ2-2	TRBV5-1	CASSWGTGYTGELFF	TGCGCCAGCAGCTGGGGGACAGGGTACACCGGGGAGCTGTTTTTT
NA	NA	TRBJ2-3	TRBV4-1	CASSHLGLQSDTQYF	TGCGCCAGCAGCCACCTAGGACTCCAATCAGATACGCAGTATTTT